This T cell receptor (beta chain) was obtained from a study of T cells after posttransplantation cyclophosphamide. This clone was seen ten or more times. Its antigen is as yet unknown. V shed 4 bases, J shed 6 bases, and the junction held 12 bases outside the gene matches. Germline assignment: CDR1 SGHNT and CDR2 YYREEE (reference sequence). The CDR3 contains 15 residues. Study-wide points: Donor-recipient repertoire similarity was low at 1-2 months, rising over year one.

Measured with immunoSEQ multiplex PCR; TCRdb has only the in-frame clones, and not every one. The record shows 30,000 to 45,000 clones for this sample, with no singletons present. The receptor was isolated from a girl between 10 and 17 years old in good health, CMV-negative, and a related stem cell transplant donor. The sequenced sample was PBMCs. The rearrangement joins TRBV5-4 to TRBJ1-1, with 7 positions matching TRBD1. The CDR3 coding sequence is TGTGCCAGCAGCGTACGACAGGGTTCATCTGCTGAAGCTTTCTTT. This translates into CASSVRQGSSAEAFF.